Given below is one T cell receptor (beta chain) in context. Its target is not known. These data originate in a study of T cells in Graves' hyperthyroidism and ophthalmopathy. Study observations and caveats: Appearing also in blood were most of the thyroid clonotypes expanded above 0.001. A model using 13 V-J features told ophthalmopathy apart from stable hyperthyroidism.

Individuals with ophthalmopathy presented a Clinical Activity Score of at least 3, a NOSPECS grade of at least 4 and a duration under 3 months. The study based diagnoses on clinical symptoms, serum thyroxine and TRAb, thyroid ultrasound and orbital computed tomography. Template material for amplifying TCR beta CDR3 regions consisted of RNA transcripts. HTBI primers drove first-round RT-PCR of the TCR CDR3. Using its own MiXCR run on the multiplex PCR reads, TCRdb lists one record per CDR3 protein. This table has 500,000 to 600,000 distinct CDR3 sequences, about 20% appearing once. The receptor was derived from a man aged 40-50 years with Graves' ophthalmopathy. The source material was blood.

The CDR3 nucleotides read TGTGCCATCAGTGAGTCCATGGTAGAGACAGGGAAGGGGGCAGATACGCAGTATTTT. It translates to CAISESMVETGKGADTQYF. The V and J genes are TRBV10-3 and TRBJ2-3; 7 bases align to TRBD1. V gave up 0 bases and J gave up 4 bases; unmatched junction bases: 16. Germline lookup yields CDR1 ENHRY and CDR2 SYGVKD. There are 19 residues in the CDR3.